This T cell receptor beta chain was captured in a study of early T cells in non-severe SARS-CoV-2 infection. For the study at large: Sequenced bulk RNA came from whole blood that was unsorted, and chains were unpaired.

General observations from the study: Matching against VDJdb likely underestimated virus-specific expansions, favoring anti-spike CD8.

In regard to this clonotype: The antigen remains unidentified.

Unique molecular identifiers were attached to individual cDNA molecules. Each CDR3 protein is one row after TCRdb ran MiXCR on the 5' RACE reads. The sample gives roughly 51,000 distinct CDR3 sequences, roughly 9.8% of which show up once; 7.5% to 9% is in the top ten. This CDR3 region has 15 residues. Germline CDR1 reads SNHLY; CDR2 reads FYNNEI. The J segment lost 1 base and the V segment lost 6 bases, leaving 2 bases of the junction unmatched. The receptor was derived from an adult who was a healthcare worker with PCR-confirmed SARS-CoV-2 infection or an uninfected control (not recorded which). The sequenced material came from whole blood. V is TRBV2 and J is TRBJ2-2; TRBD2 matches 10 bases. The CDR3 DNA is TGTGCCAGCAGGCGGACTAGCGGGAACACCGGGGAGCTGTTTTTT. This codes for CASRRTSGNTGELFF. The full variable domain, rest sourced from reference TRBV2 and TRBJ2-2, is EPEVTQTPSHQVTQMGQEVILRCVPISNHLYFYWYRQILGQKVEFLVSFYNNEISEKSEIFDDQFSVERPDGSNFTLKIRSTKLEDSAMYFCASRRTSGNTGELFFGEGSRLTVL.